A single sample gave rise to the 16 T cell receptor beta chains below, sequenced in a study of T cell repertoires in cytomegalovirus infection. From the reads, TCRdb called clonotypes with MiXCR, one entry per CDR3 protein. The table shows more than 350,000 distinct CDR3 sequences, with roughly 31% occurring only once. Sequenced input: PBMCs. The receptors come from a human donor in good health (CMV status not recorded). Some clones in this sample may be carry-over from other donors' samples.

This clonotype turned up a few times. V is TRBV11-2 and J is TRBJ2-3; 8 bases are shared with TRBD2. V shed 4 bases, J shed 0 bases, and the junction held 3 bases outside the gene matches. CDR3 length: 15 residues. Germline values: CDR1 SGHAT, CDR2 FQNNGV. This CDR3 reads CASSSRGASTDTQYF. CDR3 bases: TGTGCCAGCAGCTCGCGGGGGGCTAGCACAGATACGCAGTATTTT.

V and J are TRBV6-5 and TRBJ2-5, with D maybe TRBD2 (5 bases). The CDR3 consists of 16 residues. V was trimmed by 6 bases and J by 7 bases, leaving 24 bases between them. Germline V lookup: CDR1 MNHEY, CDR2 SVGAGI. The CDR3 coding sequence is TGTGCCAGCAGCCCCGGGATCGGCAGTGGGCCCGGGACCCAGTACTTC. Its translation is CASSPGIGSGPGTQYF.

The chain carries TRBV7-2 and TRBJ1-1, with TRBD1 as a possible D gene (5 bases). V lost 2 bases to trimming and J lost 1 base, with 17 bases between them. The CDR3 is made up of 17 amino acids. Germline CDR1 reads SGHTA; CDR2 reads FQGNSA. CDR3 DNA sequence: TGTGCCAGCAGCTTAATATTGAGAAGGGGACGGAACACTGAAGCTTTCTTT. Amino acid sequence: CASSLILRRGRNTEAFF.

The chain uses TRBV6-1 and TRBJ1-5, with D possibly matching TRBD1 (6 bases). Looked up from germline, CDR1 is MNHNS and CDR2 is SASEGT. V was pared by 11 bases and J by 1 base, with 21 bases between. This CDR3 comprises 16 residues. This chain's CDR3 is CAAHGGQGVSNQPQHF. CDR3 bases: TGTGCCGCCCACGGGGGGCAGGGTGTGAGCAATCAGCCCCAGCATTTT.

This chain connects TRBV2 to TRBJ1-6, with no clear D. CDR1 and CDR2 from the germline V gene are SNHLY and FYNNEI. Trimming took off 8 bases at V and 10 bases at J, with 21 bases between the two ends. The CDR3 runs 15 residues. CDR3 loop: CASGRESVGGSPLHF. The CDR3 coding sequence is TGTGCCAGCGGGAGGGAGTCGGTGGGAGGATCACCCCTCCACTTT.

This clonotype was recorded a few times. The V gene is TRBV7-9, the J gene TRBJ2-5; D uncertain. The CDR3 spans 15 residues. The germline V gene encodes CDR1 SEHNR and CDR2 FQNEAQ (reference sequence). The V and J ends lost 1 base and 2 bases respectively, with 11 bases between them. DNA for the CDR3: TGTGCCAGCAGCTTAGTTGCGACTGAGCAAGAGACCCAGTACTTC. Its protein product is CASSLVATEQETQYF.

The DNA of the CDR3 is TGTGCCAGCAGTGAGGGGACTAGCGGGGTTACTAGCACAGATACGCAGTATTTT. Its translation is CASSEGTSGVTSTDTQYF. The chain recombines TRBV6-1 with TRBJ2-3; 13 bases match TRBD2. CDR1 and CDR2 from the germline V gene are MNHNS and SASEGT. The CDR3 consists of 18 residues. Trimming took 3 bases from V and 0 from J; bases not matched to a gene: 6.

V and J are TRBV27 and TRBJ1-4, with D hard to call. V shed 2 bases and J shed 4 bases, with 17 bases lying between them. CDR1 and CDR2 (germline): MNHEY, SMNVEV (reference sequence). The CDR3 is 17 residues long. The CDR3 DNA follows: TGTGCCAGCAGTTTAAACGGTGGGCAGGAACTTAATGAAAAACTGTTTTTT. Amino acid sequence: CASSLNGGQELNEKLFF.

Concerning this clonotype itself: This may be a read error: a much more frequent sequence differs by one nucleotide. The chain couples TRBV11-2 to TRBJ2-5; D not resolved. The CDR3 totals 11 residues. CDR1 is SGHAT, CDR2 FQNNGV, per germline. Trimming took off 2 bases at V and 5 bases at J, with 3 bases between the two ends. Here the CDR3 DNA reads TGTGCCAGCAGCTTAATGGAGACCCAGTACTTC. It yields the protein CASSLMETQYF.

The chain uses TRBV7-9 and TRBJ2-5; 11 bases agree with TRBD2. V shed 1 base, J shed 1 base, and the junction held 11 bases outside the gene matches. CDR3 length: 19 amino acids. Germline V gene sequence: CDR1 SEHNR, CDR2 FQNEAQ (reference sequence). The CDR3 DNA reads as TGTGCCAGCAGCTTAGATCCGGGACTAGCGGTAGACCTCCAAGAGACCCAGTACTTC. It codes for CASSLDPGLAVDLQETQYF.

The chain couples TRBV7-8 to TRBJ2-3; D not certain. Trimming stripped 5 bases from V and 7 bases from J, with 10 bases between. CDR3 length equals 12 residues. Germline V CDR1 and CDR2: SGHVS, FQNEAQ. The CDR3 DNA reads TGTGCCAGCAGCCAGGACGGGTATACGCAGTATTTT. Translated: CASSQDGYTQYF.

The rearrangement joins TRBV7-9 to TRBJ1-3; D gene ambiguous. There are 16 residues in the CDR3. The V gene lost 1 base and the J gene lost 2 bases, with 12 bases spanning the gap. In germline, CDR1 is SEHNR, CDR2 FQNEAQ (reference sequence). CDR3 residues: CASSLDGFITGNTIYF. CDR3 coding DNA: TGTGCCAGCAGCTTAGACGGGTTTATCACTGGAAACACCATATATTTT.

On this clonotype itself: Germline and junction disagree at one end, which may indicate a read error. J is TRBJ2-3 and V is TRBV5-3, with D possibly TRBD1 on 6 matching bases. TRBV5-3 is given ORF status, its function remaining uncertain. The CDR3 is made up of 16 amino acids. CDR3 amino acids: CASSLWTATSTDTQYF. The DNA for the CDR3 is TGTGCCAGCAGCTTGTGGACAGCCACGAGCACAGATACGCAGTATTTT.

This sequence joins TRBV19 and TRBJ2-2, with D unresolved. CDR3 length: 14 amino acids. Germline V CDR1 and CDR2: LNHDA, SQIVND (reference sequence). Deletions cut 4 bases from V and 0 bases from J, with 6 bases between. The CDR3 DNA sequence: TGTGCCAGTAGTACCCCCACGAACACCGGGGAGCTGTTTTTT. It encodes CASSTPTNTGELFF.

As to this clonotype: Just one base apart from a much larger clone, this may be a read error. The chain uses TRBV6-8 and TRBJ2-6; D possibly corresponds to TRBD2 (6 bases). The CDR3 totals 15 residues. Germline V CDR1 and CDR2: MNHGY, SAAAGT. DNA for the CDR3: TGTACCAGCAGGGACGGGGGCTCTGGGGCCAACGTCCTGACTTTC. Translating gives CTSRDGGSGANVLTF.

The gene calls are TRBV27 and TRBJ2-1, with D maybe TRBD1 (6 bases). CDR1 MNHEY and CDR2 SMNVEV come from the germline V gene (reference sequence). Trimming stripped 3 bases from V and 8 bases from J, with 20 bases between. The CDR3 sequence is 16 residues long. The CDR3 reads CASSFITGYVGDEQFF. In nucleotides, the CDR3 is TGTGCCAGCAGTTTTATTACAGGGTACGTAGGCGATGAGCAGTTCTTC.